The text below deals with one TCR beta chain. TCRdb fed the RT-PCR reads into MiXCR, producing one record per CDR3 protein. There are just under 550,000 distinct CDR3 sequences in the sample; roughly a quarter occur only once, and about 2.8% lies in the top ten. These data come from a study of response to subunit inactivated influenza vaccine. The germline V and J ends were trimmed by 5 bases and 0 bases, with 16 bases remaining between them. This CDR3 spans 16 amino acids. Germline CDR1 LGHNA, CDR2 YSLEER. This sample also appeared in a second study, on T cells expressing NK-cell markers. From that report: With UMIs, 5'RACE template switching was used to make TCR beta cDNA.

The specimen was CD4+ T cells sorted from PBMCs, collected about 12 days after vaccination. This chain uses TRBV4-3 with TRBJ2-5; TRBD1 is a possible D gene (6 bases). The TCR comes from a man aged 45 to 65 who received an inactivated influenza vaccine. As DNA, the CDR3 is TGCGCCAGCAGCTCACGGGACAACTCGTACCAAGAGACCCAGTACTTC. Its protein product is CASSSRDNSYQETQYF.